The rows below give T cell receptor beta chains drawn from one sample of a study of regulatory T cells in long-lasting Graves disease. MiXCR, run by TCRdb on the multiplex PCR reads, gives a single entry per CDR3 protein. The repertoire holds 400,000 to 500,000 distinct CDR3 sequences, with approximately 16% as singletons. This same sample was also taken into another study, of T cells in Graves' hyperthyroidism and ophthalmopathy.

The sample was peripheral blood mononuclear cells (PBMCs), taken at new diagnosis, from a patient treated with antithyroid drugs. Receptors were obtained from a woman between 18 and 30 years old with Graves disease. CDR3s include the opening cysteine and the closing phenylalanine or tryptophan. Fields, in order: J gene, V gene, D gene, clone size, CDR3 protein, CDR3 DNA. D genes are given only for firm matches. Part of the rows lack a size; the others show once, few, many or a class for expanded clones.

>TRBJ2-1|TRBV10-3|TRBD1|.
CAISEIRGQSSYNEQFF
TGTGCCATCAGCGAGATCCGGGGACAGAGCTCCTACAATGAGCAGTTCTTC
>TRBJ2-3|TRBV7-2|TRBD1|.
CASSLSQGAGDTQYF
TGTGCCAGCAGCTTATCTCAGGGGGCAGGCGATACGCAGTATTTT
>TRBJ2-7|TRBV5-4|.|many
CASSRDGYEQYF
TGTGCCAGCAGTCGGGATGGGTACGAGCAGTACTTC
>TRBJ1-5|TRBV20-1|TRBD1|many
CSAMTGVGNQPQHF
TGCAGTGCTATGACAGGGGTCGGAAATCAGCCCCAGCATTTT
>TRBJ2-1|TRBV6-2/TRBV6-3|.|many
CASSYSKTRVSPYNEQFF
TGTGCCAGCAGTTACTCGAAAACCCGGGTCTCACCCTACAATGAGCAGTTCTTC
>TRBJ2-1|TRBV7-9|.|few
CASSKDGYNEQFF
TGTGCCAGCTCTAAAGACGGCTACAATGAGCAGTTCTTC
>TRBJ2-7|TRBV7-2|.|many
CASSLVQQYEQYF
TGTGCCAGCAGCTTAGTACAGCAATACGAGCAGTACTTC
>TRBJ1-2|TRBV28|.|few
CASNMPGTGQYGYTF
TGTGCCAGCAACATGCCTGGGACCGGCCAATATGGCTACACCTTC
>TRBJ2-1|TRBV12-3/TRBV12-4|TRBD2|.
CASSLKREEAPVSSYEQFF
TGTGCCAGCAGTTTAAAACGGGAGGAGGCCCCCGTAAGCTCCTACGAGCAGTTCTTC
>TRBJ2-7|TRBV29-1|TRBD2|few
CSASIAGGPYEQYF
TGCAGCGCCAGTATAGCGGGAGGGCCTTACGAGCAGTACTTC
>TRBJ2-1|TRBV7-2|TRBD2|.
CASSYGTSGRVTYNEQFF
TGTGCCAGCAGCTATGGGACTAGCGGGAGAGTGACCTACAATGAGCAGTTCTTC
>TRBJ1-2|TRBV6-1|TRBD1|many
CASTKTGGYGYTF
TGTGCCAGCACAAAGACAGGGGGGTATGGCTACACCTTC
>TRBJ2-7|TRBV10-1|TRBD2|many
CASSGGPSGRYEQYF
TGCGCCAGCAGTGGAGGCCCTAGCGGGAGATACGAGCAGTACTTC
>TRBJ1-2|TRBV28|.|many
CASSDTWVGYTF
TGTGCCAGCAGCGACACATGGGTTGGCTACACCTTC
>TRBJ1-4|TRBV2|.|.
CASSVQKSNEKLFF
TGTGCCAGCAGTGTCCAAAAAAGTAATGAAAAACTGTTTTTT
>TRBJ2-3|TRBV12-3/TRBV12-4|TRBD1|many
CASSLQGADTQYF
TGTGCCAGCAGTCTCCAGGGGGCAGATACGCAGTATTTT
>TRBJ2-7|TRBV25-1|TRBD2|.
CASSGREVPYEQYF
TGTGCCAGCAGTGGTCGGGAGGTTCCCTACGAGCAGTACTTC
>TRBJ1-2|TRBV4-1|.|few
CASSQNDAYYGYTF
TGCGCCAGCAGCCAAAATGACGCTTACTATGGCTACACCTTC
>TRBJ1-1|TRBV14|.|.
CASSRYIVNTEAFF
TGTGCCAGCAGCCGGTACATCGTGAACACTGAAGCTTTCTTT
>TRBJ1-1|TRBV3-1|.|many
CASSYRQTEAFF
TGTGCCAGCAGCTATAGACAGACCGAAGCTTTCTTT
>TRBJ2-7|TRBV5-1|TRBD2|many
CASSSGLAEDYEQYF
TGCGCCAGCAGCTCAGGACTAGCGGAGGACTACGAGCAGTACTTC
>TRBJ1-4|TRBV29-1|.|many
CSVLTATSNEKLFF
TGCAGCGTACTGACGGCCACCAGTAATGAAAAACTGTTTTTT
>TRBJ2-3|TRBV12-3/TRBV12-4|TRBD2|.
CATHSSGSTDTQYF
TGTGCCACTCACTCTAGCGGGAGCACAGATACGCAGTATTTT
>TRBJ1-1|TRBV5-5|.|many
CASSWAVNTEAFF
TGTGCCAGCAGCTGGGCAGTGAACACTGAAGCTTTCTTT
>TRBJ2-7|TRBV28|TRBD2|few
CASSDVFPTTGLSGRVIRSYEQYF
TGTGCCAGCAGTGACGTATTCCCCACCACAGGGTTGAGCGGGAGGGTTATACGGTCCTACGAGCAGTACTTC
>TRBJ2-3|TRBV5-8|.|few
CASSFDSTDTQCF
TGTGCCAGCAGCTTTGACAGCACAGATACGCAGTGTTTT
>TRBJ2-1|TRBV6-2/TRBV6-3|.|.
CASSPRGSYNEQFF
TGTGCCAGCAGTCCCCGTGGGAGTTACAATGAGCAGTTCTTC
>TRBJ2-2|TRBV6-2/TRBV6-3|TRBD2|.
CASTSVAGGPNTGELFF
TGTGCCAGCACCTCAGTAGCGGGAGGGCCGAACACCGGGGAGCTGTTTTTT
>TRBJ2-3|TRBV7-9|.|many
CASSPPNTGTDTQYF
TGTGCCAGCAGCCCACCTAACACCGGCACAGATACGCAGTATTTT
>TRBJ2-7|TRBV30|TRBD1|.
CASGQIYEQYF
TGTGCCTCGGGACAGATATACGAGCAGTACTTC
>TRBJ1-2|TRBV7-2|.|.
CASSLGKGGYGYTF
TGTGCCAGCAGCTTAGGAAAGGGGGGGTATGGCTACACCTTC
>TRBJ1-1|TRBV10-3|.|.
CASNPVRGRTEAFF
TGTGCCAGCAATCCGGTCCGAGGACGGACTGAAGCTTTCTTT
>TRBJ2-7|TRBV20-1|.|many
CSARDLISGFEQYF
TGCAGTGCTAGAGATCTTATCTCAGGGTTCGAGCAGTACTTC
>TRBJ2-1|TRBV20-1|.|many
CSASNRITYNEQFF
TGCAGTGCTAGCAACAGGATTACCTACAATGAGCAGTTCTTC
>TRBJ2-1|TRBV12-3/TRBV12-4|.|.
CASSLSGASDEQFF
TGTGCCAGCAGTTTATCGGGGGCCTCGGATGAGCAGTTCTTC
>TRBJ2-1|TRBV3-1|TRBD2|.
CASSQVGLVYNEQFF
TGTGCCAGCAGCCAAGTGGGACTAGTTTACAATGAGCAGTTCTTC
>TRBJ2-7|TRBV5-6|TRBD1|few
CASSATGTAVHEQYF
TGTGCCAGCAGCGCCACCGGGACAGCCGTCCACGAGCAGTACTTC
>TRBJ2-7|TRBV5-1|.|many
CASSLGGGEAEQYF
TGCGCCAGCAGCTTAGGGGGGGGAGAAGCCGAGCAGTACTTC
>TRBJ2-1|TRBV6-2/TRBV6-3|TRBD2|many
CASSSRGTSGVNEQFF
TGTGCCAGCAGTTCAAGGGGGACTAGCGGGGTTAATGAGCAGTTCTTC
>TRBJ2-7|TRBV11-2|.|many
CASSFQTVGYEQYF
TGTGCCAGCAGCTTTCAGACAGTTGGCTACGAGCAGTACTTC
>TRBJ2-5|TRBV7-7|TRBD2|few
CASSLAGYQETQYF
TGTGCTAGCAGCTTAGCGGGTTACCAAGAGACCCAGTACTTC
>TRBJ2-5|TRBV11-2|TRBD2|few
CASSHGLAGIETQYF
TGTGCCAGCAGCCACGGACTAGCGGGAATCGAGACCCAGTACTTC